This TCR beta chain was identified in a study of blood T cell repertoires in COVID-19. TCRdb's copy holds only in-frame clones and misses some; the assay was immunoSEQ multiplex PCR. The sample yields under 200,000 clones, about 80% seen once. The study assigned cohorts using participant-reported clinical history. Symptom resolution, clearance, or two negative PCRs marked the recovered donors of Cohort 3. This CDR3 is built from 17 residues. With 0 bases removed from V and 8 bases from J, the gap between germline ends came to 18 bases. The germline V gene has CDR1 SGDLS and CDR2 YYNGEE. What was sequenced was PBMCs or T cells enriched from blood (not recorded which). The source is a man aged 45-60 years who had recovered from COVID-19. V usage is TRBV9 and J usage is TRBJ1-6, with TRBD1 as a possible D gene (6 bases). CDR3 residues: CASSVGGRSAGDSPLHF. The CDR3 region has the DNA TGTGCCAGCAGCGTAGGAGGCCGGAGTGCAGGGGATTCACCCCTCCACTTT.